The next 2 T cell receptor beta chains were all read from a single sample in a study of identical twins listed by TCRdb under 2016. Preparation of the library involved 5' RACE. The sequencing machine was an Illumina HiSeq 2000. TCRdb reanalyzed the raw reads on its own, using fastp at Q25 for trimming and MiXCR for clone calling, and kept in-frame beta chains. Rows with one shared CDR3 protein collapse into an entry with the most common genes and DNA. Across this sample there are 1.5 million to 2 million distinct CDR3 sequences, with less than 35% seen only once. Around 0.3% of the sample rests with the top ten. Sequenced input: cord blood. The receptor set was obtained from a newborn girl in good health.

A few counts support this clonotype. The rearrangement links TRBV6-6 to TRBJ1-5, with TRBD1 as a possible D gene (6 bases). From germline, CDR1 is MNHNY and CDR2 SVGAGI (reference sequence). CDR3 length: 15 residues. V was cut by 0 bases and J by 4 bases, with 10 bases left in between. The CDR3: CASSYSTQGNQPQHF. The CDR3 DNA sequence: TGTGCCAGCAGTTACTCGACCCAGGGGAATCAGCCCCAGCATTTT.

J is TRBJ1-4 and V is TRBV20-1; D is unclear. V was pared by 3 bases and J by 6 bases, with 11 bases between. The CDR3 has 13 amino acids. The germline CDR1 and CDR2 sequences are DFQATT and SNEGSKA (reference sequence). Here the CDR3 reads CSASRGKDEKLFF. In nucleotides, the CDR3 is TGCAGTGCTAGTCGAGGGAAAGATGAAAAACTGTTTTTT.